The rows below give T cell receptor beta chains drawn from one sample of a study. TCRdb itself ran the RT-PCR reads through MiXCR, one entry per CDR3 protein. In the table there are approximately 720,000 distinct CDR3 sequences, 14% of which are singletons. Specimen: memory CD4+ T cells from blood. All receptors derive from a female donor in good health, serving as a healthy control. The CDR3 runs from the conserved cysteine through the conserved F or W. The D gene is left open where the match is weak. A row's size may be missing; if present it is once, few, many or a size class.

V: TRBV3-1; length: 15; D: TRBD1; J: TRBJ2-5; size: -; DNA: TGTGCCAGCAGCCCGCTGACAGGGGGCGTTGAGACCCAGTACTTC; CDR3: CASSPLTGGVETQYF
V: TRBV29-1; length: 13; D: -; J: TRBJ1-1; size: -; DNA: TGCAGCCACCCAATCGCCGGGAACACTGAAGCTTTCTTT; CDR3: CSHPIAGNTEAFF
V: TRBV20-1; length: 16; D: -; J: TRBJ1-5; size: -; DNA: TGCAGTGCCAAAGACCGGGGCGATTATAGCAATCAGCCCCAGCATTTT; CDR3: CSAKDRGDYSNQPQHF
V: TRBV11-2; length: 14; D: TRBD1; J: TRBJ2-5; size: -; DNA: TGTGCCAGCAGCCCCAGGGGGCAAGGCGAGACCCAGTACTTC; CDR3: CASSPRGQGETQYF
V: TRBV5-1; length: 15; D: TRBD1; J: TRBJ1-6; size: many; DNA: TGCGCCAGCAGCTTGTCCGCAGGGGGAAATTCACCCCTCCACTTT; CDR3: CASSLSAGGNSPLHF
V: TRBV5-6; length: 13; D: -; J: TRBJ1-2; size: many; DNA: TGTGCCAGCAGCTTAAGGCCGTCCTATGGCTACACCTTC; CDR3: CASSLRPSYGYTF
V: TRBV15; length: 12; D: -; J: TRBJ2-7; size: many; DNA: TGTGCCACCAGCGGCGGGTACGGCGAGCAGTACTTC; CDR3: CATSGGYGEQYF
V: TRBV20-1; length: 15; D: TRBD1; J: TRBJ2-5; size: many; DNA: TGCAGTGCTAGCCCTGGGACAGTAGGCGGAGAGACCCAGTACTTC; CDR3: CSASPGTVGGETQYF
V: TRBV5-5; length: 15; D: -; J: TRBJ1-1; size: -; DNA: TGTGCCAGCAGCTTGATGAAGGGGGGCGGCACTGAAGCTTTCTTT; CDR3: CASSLMKGGGTEAFF
V: TRBV6-2/TRBV6-3; length: 17; D: -; J: TRBJ1-5; size: many; DNA: TGTGCCACCTACGACCAATCAGGGTGGGTCGCCAATCAGCCCCAGCATTTT; CDR3: CATYDQSGWVANQPQHF
V: TRBV18; length: 15; D: -; J: TRBJ1-3; size: -; DNA: TGTGCCAGCTCACCACAGGAACCCACTGGAAACACCATATATTTT; CDR3: CASSPQEPTGNTIYF
V: TRBV19; length: 12; D: TRBD1; J: TRBJ1-5; size: once; DNA: TGTGCAACCAGGGGGCAGGGTCAGCCCCAGCATTTT; CDR3: CATRGQGQPQHF
V: TRBV7-2; length: 13; D: TRBD1; J: TRBJ1-2; size: many; DNA: TGTGCCAGCAACCCAGGGGGAAGCTATGGCTACACCTTC; CDR3: CASNPGGSYGYTF
V: TRBV20-1; length: 17; D: TRBD2; J: TRBJ2-1; size: few; DNA: TGCAGTGCTAGAGCGCAGGGACTAGCGGTCTCCTACAATGAGCAGTTCTTC; CDR3: CSARAQGLAVSYNEQFF
V: TRBV5-1; length: 18; D: TRBD2; J: TRBJ2-3; size: -; DNA: TGCGCCAGCAGCTTGGGAGCTAGCGGAGTTCCTAGCACAGATACGCAGTATTTT; CDR3: CASSLGASGVPSTDTQYF
V: TRBV20-1; length: 10; D: -; J: TRBJ2-4; size: -; DNA: TGCAGTGCTTTCAAAAACATTCAGTACTTC; CDR3: CSAFKNIQYF
V: TRBV5-1; length: 17; D: TRBD2; J: TRBJ2-3; size: few; DNA: TGCGCCAGCAGCTACGGGACTAGCGGGGTTCACACAGATACGCAGTATTTT; CDR3: CASSYGTSGVHTDTQYF
V: TRBV5-1; length: 16; D: TRBD1; J: TRBJ2-2; size: few; DNA: TGCGCCAGCAGCCCCGCCGGACAGGGGTACACCGGGGAGCTGTTTTTT; CDR3: CASSPAGQGYTGELFF
V: TRBV5-1; length: 14; D: TRBD1; J: TRBJ2-2; size: many; DNA: TGCGCCAGCAGCTTGACAGGGGGCACCGGGGAGCTGTTTTTT; CDR3: CASSLTGGTGELFF